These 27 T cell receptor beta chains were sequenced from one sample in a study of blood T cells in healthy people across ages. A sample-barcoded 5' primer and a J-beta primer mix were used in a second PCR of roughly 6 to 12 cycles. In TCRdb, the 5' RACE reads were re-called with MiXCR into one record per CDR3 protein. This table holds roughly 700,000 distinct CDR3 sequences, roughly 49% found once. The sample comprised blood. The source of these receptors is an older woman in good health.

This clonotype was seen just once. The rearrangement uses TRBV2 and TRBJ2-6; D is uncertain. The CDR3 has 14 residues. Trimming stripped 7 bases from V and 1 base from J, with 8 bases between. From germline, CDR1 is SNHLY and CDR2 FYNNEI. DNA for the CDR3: TGTGCCAGCAACGGGCCTTCTGGGGCCAACGTCCTGACTTTC. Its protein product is CASNGPSGANVLTF.

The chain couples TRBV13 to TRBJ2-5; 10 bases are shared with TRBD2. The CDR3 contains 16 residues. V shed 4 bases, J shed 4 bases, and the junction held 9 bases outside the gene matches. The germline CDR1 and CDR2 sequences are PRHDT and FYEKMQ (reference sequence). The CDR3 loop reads CASSSGLALIRETQYF. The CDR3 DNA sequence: TGTGCCAGCAGCTCGGGACTAGCGTTGATCCGAGAGACCCAGTACTTC.

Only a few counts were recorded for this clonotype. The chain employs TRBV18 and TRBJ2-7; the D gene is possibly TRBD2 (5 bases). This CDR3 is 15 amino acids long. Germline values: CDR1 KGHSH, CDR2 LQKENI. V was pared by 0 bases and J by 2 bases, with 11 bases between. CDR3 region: CASSPPDPGAYEQYF. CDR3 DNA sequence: TGTGCCAGCTCACCACCGGACCCCGGGGCCTACGAGCAGTACTTC.

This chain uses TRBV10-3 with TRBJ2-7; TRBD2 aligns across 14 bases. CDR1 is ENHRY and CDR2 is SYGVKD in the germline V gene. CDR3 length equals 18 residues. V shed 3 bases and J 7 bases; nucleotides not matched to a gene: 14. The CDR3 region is CAISDGTSGSLSYNEQYF. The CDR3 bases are TGTGCCATCAGTGACGGGACTAGCGGGAGTCTGTCCTACAATGAGCAGTACTTC.

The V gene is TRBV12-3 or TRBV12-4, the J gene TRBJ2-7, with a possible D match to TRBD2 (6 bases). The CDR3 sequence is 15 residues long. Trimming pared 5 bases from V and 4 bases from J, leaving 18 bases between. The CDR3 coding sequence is TGTGCCAGCAGTCCCGAGGGACGGGGGTGGTACGAGCAGTACTTC. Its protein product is CASSPEGRGWYEQYF.

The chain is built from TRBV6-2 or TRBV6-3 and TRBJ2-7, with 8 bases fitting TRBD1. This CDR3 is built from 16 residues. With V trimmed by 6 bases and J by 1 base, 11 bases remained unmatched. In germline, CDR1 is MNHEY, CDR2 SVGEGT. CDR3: CASRANRDRISYEQYF. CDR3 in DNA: TGTGCCAGCAGAGCAAACCGGGACAGGATTTCCTACGAGCAGTACTTC.

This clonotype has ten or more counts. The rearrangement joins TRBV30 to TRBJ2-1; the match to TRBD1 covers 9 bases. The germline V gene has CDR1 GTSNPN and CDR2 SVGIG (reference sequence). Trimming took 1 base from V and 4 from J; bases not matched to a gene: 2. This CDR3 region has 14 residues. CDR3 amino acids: CAWSDDRGYNEQFF. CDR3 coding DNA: TGTGCCTGGAGTGATGACAGGGGGTACAATGAGCAGTTCTTC.

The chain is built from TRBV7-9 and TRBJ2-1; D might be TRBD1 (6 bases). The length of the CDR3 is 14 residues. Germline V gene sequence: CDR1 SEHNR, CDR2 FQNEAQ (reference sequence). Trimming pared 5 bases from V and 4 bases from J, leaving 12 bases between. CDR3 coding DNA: TGTGCCAGCAGCGTTAGCAGGGGATACAATGAGCAGTTCTTC. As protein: CASSVSRGYNEQFF.

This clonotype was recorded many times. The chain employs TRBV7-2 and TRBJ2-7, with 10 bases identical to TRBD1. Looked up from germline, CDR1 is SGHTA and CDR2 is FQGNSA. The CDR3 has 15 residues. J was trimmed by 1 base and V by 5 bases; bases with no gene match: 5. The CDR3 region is CASSPGTGVSYEQYF. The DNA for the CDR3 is TGTGCCAGCAGCCCCGGGACAGGGGTTTCCTACGAGCAGTACTTC. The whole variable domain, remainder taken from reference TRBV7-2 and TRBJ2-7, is GAGVSQSPSNKVTEKGKDVELRCDPISGHTALYWYRQSLGQGLEFLIYFQGNSAPDKSGLPSDRFSAERTGGSVSTLTIQRTQQEDSAVYLCASSPGTGVSYEQYFGPGTRLTVT.

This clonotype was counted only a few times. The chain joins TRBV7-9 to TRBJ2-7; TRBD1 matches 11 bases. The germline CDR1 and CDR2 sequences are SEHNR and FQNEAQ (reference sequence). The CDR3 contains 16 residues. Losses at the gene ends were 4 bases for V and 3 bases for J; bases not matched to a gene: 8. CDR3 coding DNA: TGTGCCAGCAGCTGGAGGACAGGGGGCCTCCTCTACGAGCAGTACTTC. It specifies CASSWRTGGLLYEQYF.

The CDR3 sequence is CASSYLPTDTYEQYF. The CDR3 nucleotides read TGCGCCAGCAGCTACCTCCCGACGGATACCTACGAGCAGTACTTC. This chain uses TRBV5-1 with TRBJ2-7; D is unclear. Germline loops: CDR1 SGHRS, CDR2 YFSETQ. V lost 3 bases, J lost 2 bases, and 15 bases lay in between. The CDR3 covers 15 residues.

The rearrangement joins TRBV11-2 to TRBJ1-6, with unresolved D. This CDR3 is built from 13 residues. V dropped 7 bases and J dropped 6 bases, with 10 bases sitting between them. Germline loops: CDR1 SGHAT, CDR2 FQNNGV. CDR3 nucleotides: TGTGCCAGCACCGTTGAGGGTAATTCACCCCTCCACTTT. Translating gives CASTVEGNSPLHF. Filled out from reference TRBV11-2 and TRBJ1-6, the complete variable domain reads EAGVAQSPRYKIIEKRQSVAFWCNPISGHATLYWYQQILGQGPKLLIQFQNNGVVDDSQLPKDRFSAERLKGVDSTLKIQPAKLEDSAVYLCASTVEGNSPLHFGNGTRLTVT.

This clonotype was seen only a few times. CDR3 amino acids: CASSQDPGGAYEQYF. CDR3 in DNA: TGCGCCAGCAGCCAAGATCCCGGGGGAGCCTACGAGCAGTACTTC. The chain is built from TRBV4-3 and TRBJ2-7; D possibly corresponds to TRBD2 (6 bases). Per the germline V gene, CDR1 is LGHNA and CDR2 is YSLEER. V gave up 0 bases and J gave up 2 bases, with 11 bases separating them. There are 15 residues in the CDR3.

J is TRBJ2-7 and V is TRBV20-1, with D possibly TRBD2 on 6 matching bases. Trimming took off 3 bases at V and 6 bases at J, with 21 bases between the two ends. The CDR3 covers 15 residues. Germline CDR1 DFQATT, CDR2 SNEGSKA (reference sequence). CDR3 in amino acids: CSASLGGDGGTEQYF. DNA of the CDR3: TGCAGTGCTAGTCTCGGCGGGGACGGCGGGACCGAGCAGTACTTC.

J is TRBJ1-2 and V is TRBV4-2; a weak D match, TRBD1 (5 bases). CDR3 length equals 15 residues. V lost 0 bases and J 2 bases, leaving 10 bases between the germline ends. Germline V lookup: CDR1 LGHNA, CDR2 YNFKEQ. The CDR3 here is CASSQEPTENYGYTF. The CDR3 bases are TGTGCCAGCAGCCAAGAGCCGACAGAGAACTATGGCTACACCTTC.

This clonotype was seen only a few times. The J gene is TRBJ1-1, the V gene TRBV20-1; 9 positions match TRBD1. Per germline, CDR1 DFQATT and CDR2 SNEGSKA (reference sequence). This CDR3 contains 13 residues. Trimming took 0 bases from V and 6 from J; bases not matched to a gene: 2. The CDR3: CSARDRQGAEAFF. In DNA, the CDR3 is TGCAGTGCTAGAGATCGACAGGGGGCTGAAGCTTTCTTT.

In nucleotides, the CDR3 is TGCGCCAGCAGCCTAGGGGTCACCGCCCCGGATACGCAGTATTTT. Translated, it gives CASSLGVTAPDTQYF. The chain links TRBV5-1 to TRBJ2-3; D is possibly TRBD1 (5 bases). V was clipped by 4 bases and J by 6 bases, with 18 bases between them. The germline V gene encodes CDR1 SGHRS and CDR2 YFSETQ. This CDR3 contains 15 residues.

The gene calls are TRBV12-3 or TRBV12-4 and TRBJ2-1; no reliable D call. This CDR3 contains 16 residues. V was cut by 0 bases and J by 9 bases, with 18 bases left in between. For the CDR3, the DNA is TGTGCCAGCAGTTTAGCCTCTGCGGTCGCGGTCGGTGAGCAGTTCTTC. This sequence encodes CASSLASAVAVGEQFF.

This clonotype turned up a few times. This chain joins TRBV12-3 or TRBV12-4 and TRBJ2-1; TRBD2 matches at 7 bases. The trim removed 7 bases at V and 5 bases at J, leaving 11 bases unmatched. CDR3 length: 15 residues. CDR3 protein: CASKVLSGTDNEQFF. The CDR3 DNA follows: TGTGCCAGCAAGGTGTTAAGCGGGACTGACAATGAGCAGTTCTTC.

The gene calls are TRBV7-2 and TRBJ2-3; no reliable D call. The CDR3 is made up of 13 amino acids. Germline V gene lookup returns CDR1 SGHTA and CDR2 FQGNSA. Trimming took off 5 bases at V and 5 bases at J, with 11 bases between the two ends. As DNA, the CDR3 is TGTGCCAGCAGCGCCGCTTGGCAAGATACGCAGTATTTT. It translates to CASSAAWQDTQYF. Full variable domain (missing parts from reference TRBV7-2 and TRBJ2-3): GAGVSQSPSNKVTEKGKDVELRCDPISGHTALYWYRQSLGQGLEFLIYFQGNSAPDKSGLPSDRFSAERTGGSVSTLTIQRTQQEDSAVYLCASSAAWQDTQYFGPGTRLTVL.

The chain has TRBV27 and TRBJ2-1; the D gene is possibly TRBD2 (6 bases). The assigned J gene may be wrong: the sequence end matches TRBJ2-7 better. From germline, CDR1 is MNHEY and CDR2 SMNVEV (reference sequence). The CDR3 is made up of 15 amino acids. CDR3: CASSLVAGTYNEQYF. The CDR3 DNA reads TGTGCCAGCAGTTTGGTGGCGGGAACCTACAATGAGCAGTACTTC.

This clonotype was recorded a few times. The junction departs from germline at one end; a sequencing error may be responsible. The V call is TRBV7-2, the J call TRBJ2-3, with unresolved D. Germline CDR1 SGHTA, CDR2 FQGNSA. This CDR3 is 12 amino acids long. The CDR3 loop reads CASSAYSDTQYF. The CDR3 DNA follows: TGTGCTAGCAGCGCATACTCAGATACGCAGTATTTT. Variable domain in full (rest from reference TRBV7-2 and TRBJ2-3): GAGVSQSPSNKVTEKGKDVELRCDPISGHTALYWYRQSLGQGLEFLIYFQGNSAPDKSGLPSDRFSAERTGGSVSTLTIQRTQQEDSAVYLCASSAYSDTQYFGPGTRLTVL.

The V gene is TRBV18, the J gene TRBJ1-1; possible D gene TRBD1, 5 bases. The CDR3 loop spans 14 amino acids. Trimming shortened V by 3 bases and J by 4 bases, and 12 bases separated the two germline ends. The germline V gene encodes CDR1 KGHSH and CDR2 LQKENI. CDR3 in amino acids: CASSPSGGVTEAFF. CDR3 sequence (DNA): TGTGCCAGCTCACCCTCGGGAGGGGTCACTGAAGCTTTCTTT.

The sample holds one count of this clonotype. The CDR3 reads CSASGSQAEQYF. The CDR3 nucleotides read TGCAGTGCTAGCGGGTCTCAAGCCGAGCAGTACTTC. This chain links TRBV20-1 with TRBJ2-7; D is undetermined. Germline V gene data show CDR1 as DFQATT and CDR2 as SNEGSKA (reference sequence). With 3 bases removed from V and 6 bases from J, the gap between germline ends came to 12 bases. The CDR3 sequence is 12 residues long.

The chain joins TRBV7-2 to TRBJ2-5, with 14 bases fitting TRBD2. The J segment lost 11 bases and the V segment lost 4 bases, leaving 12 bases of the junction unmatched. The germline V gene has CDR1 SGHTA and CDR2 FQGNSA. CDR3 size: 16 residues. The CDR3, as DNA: TGTGCCAGCAGCTACGCTGGGACTAGCGGGAGTAATGAGCAGTACTTC. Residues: CASSYAGTSGSNEQYF.

The CDR3 spells CSDIPGRGQATEAFF. In DNA, the CDR3 is TGCAGCGACATACCGGGGCGGGGGCAAGCCACTGAAGCTTTCTTT. The chain combines TRBV29-1 with TRBJ1-1; D is perhaps TRBD1 (6 bases). The CDR3 runs to 15 residues. Trimming left V 7 bases short and J 4 bases short, with 22 bases between. Germline V gene lookup returns CDR1 SQVTM and CDR2 ANQGSEA.

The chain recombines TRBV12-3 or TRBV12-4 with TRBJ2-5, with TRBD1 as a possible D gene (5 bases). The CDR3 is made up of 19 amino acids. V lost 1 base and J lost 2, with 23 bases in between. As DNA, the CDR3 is TGTGCCAGCAGTTTAGTGGCAGGGCGAGGAAGACTCGTTCAAGAGACCCAGTACTTC. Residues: CASSLVAGRGRLVQETQYF.